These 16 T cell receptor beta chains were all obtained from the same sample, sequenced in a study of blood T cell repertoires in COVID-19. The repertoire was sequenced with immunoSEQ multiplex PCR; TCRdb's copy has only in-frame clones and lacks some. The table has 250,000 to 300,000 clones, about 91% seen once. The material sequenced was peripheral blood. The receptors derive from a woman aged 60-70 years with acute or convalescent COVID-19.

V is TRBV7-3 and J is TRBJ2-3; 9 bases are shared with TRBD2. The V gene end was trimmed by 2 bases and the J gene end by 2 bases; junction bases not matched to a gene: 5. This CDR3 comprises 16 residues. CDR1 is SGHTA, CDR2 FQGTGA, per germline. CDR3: CASSLELAGLTDTQYF. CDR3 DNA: TGTGCCAGCAGCTTAGAACTAGCGGGCCTCACAGATACGCAGTATTTT.

CDR3 protein: CASSRGASGSNRYEQYF. In nucleotides, the CDR3 is TGCGCCAGCAGCCGGGGGGCTAGCGGGAGTAATCGCTACGAGCAGTACTTC. The gene calls are TRBV5-1 and TRBJ2-7; 10 nucleotides line up with TRBD2. This CDR3 has 17 amino acids. Germline V gives CDR1 SGHRS, CDR2 YFSETQ. Losses at the gene ends were 4 bases for V and 3 bases for J; bases not matched to a gene: 13. Looking up the rest from reference TRBV5-1 and TRBJ2-7 gives the full variable domain: KAGVTQTPRYLIKTRGQQVTLSCSPISGHRSVSWYQQTPGQGLQFLFEYFSETQRNKGNFPGRFSGRQFSNSRSEMNVSTLELGDSALYLCASSRGASGSNRYEQYFGPGTRLTVT.

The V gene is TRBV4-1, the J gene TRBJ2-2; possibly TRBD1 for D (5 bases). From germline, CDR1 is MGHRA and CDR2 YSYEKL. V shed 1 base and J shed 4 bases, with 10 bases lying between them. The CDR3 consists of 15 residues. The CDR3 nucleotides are TGCGCCAGCAGCCAAGTTAGGGGCGTCACCGGGGAGCTGTTTTTT. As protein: CASSQVRGVTGELFF.

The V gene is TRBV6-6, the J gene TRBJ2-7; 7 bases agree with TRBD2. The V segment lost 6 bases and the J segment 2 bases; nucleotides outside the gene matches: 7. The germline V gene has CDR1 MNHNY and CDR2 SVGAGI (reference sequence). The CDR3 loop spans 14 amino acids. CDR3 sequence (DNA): TGTGCCAGCAGCTCTTACAGCGGGACCTACGAGCAGTACTTC. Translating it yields CASSSYSGTYEQYF.

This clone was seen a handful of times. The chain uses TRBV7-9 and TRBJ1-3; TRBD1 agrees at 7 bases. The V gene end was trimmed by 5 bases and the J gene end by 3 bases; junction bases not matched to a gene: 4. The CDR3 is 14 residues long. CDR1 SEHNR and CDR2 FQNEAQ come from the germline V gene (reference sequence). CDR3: CASSPGTVGNTIYF. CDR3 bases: TGTGCCAGCAGCCCCGGGACAGTTGGAAACACCATATATTTT.

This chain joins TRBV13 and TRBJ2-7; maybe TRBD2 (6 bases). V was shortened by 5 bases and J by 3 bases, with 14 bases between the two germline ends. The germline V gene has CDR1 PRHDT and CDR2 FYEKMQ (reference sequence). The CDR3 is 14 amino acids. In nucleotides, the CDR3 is TGTGCCAGCAGCCCCCGGGACGGGAGCTACGAGCAGTACTTC. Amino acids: CASSPRDGSYEQYF.

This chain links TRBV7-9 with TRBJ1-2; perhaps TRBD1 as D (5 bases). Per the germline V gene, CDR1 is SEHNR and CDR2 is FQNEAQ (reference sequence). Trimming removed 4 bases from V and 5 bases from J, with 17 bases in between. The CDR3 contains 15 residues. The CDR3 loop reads CASSSGGTLKYGYTF. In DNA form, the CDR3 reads TGTGCCAGCAGCTCCGGGGGGACCCTTAAATATGGCTACACCTTC.

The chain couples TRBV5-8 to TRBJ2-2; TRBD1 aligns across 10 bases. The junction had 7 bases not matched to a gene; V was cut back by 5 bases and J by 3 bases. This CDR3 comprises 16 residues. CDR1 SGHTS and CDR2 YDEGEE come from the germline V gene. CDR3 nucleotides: TGTGCCAGCAGTTTTGGAGGGACAGGGGACACCGGGGAGCTGTTTTTT. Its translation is CASSFGGTGDTGELFF.

DNA of the CDR3: TGTGCCACCAGTGACTCACAGGGGCACACCTACAATGAGCAGTTCTTC. Amino acids: CATSDSQGHTYNEQFF. V usage is TRBV24-1 and J usage is TRBJ2-1; 7 bases align to TRBD1. With 4 bases clipped from V and 2 bases from J, the junction kept 7 bases outside the gene matches. The CDR3 contains 16 residues. The germline V gene encodes CDR1 KGHDR and CDR2 SFDVKD.

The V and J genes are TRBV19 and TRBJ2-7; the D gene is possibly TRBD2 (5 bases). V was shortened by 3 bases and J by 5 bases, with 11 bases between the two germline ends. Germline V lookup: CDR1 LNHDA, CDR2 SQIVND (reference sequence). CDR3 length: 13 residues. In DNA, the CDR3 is TGTGCCAGTAGTATGGTCCGGGGAAACGAGCAGTACTTC. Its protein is CASSMVRGNEQYF.

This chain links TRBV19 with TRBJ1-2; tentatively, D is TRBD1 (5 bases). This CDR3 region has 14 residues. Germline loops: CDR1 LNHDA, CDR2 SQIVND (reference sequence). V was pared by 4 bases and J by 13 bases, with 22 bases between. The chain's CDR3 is CASSRGAREGRCTF. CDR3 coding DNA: TGTGCCAGTAGTAGGGGTGCGCGGGAGGGGCGCTGCACCTTC.

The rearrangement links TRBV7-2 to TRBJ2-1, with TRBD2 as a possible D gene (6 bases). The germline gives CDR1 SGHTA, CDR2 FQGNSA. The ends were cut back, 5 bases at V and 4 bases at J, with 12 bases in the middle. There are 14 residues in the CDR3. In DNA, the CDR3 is TGTGCCAGCAGCCTGCTGGGGACTTACAATGAGCAGTTCTTC. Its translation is CASSLLGTYNEQFF.

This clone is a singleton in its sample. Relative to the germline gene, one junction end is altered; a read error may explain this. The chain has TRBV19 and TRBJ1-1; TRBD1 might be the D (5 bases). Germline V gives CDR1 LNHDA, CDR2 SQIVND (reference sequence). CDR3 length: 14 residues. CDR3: CASRIGEGATEAFF. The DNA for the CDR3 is TGTGCCAGTAGGATAGGGGAAGGGGCCACTGAAGCTTTCTTT.

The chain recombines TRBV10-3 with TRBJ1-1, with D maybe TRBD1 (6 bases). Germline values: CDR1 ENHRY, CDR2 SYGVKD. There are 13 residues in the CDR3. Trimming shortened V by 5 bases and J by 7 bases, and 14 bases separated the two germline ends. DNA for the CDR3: TGTGCCATCAGTCCCGGGAGGGGGGATGAAGCTTTCTTT. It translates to CAISPGRGDEAFF.

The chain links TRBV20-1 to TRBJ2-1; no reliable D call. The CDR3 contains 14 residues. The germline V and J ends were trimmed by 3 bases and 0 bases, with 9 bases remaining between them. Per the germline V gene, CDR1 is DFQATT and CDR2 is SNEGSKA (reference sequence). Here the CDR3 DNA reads TGCAGTGCTAGTGTGTGGAGCTCCTACAATGAGCAGTTCTTC. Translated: CSASVWSSYNEQFF.

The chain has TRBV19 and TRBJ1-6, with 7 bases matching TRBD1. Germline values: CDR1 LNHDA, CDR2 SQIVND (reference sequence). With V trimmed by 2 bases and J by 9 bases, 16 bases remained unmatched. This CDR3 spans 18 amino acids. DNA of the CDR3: TGTGCCAGTAGTATATATGGGGTCCGACAGGGTATCGGTTCACCCCTCCACTTT. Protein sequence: CASSIYGVRQGIGSPLHF.